This T cell receptor (beta chain) is from a study of radiotherapy plus CTLA-4 blockade in lung cancer (dated by TCRdb to the late 2010s). Regarding the research as a whole: Among enrolled patients, 15% to 20% had an objective response and 25% to 35% reached disease control. What the work shows at the level of the full study, not this receptor alone: TCR clones derived from tumors expanded in peripheral blood after treatment with radiotherapy and ipilimumab. The strongest predictors of response, as reported, were early dynamic changes in blood T cell clones along with a rise in serum interferon-beta after radiation.

Turning to this clone: No cognate antigen has been identified for it. Within one base of it there is no much larger clone, and no base qualities were kept.

V is cut by 0 bases and J by 4 bases, and the space between the germline ends is 14 bases. Looking up the germline V gene yields CDR1 SGHRS and CDR2 YFSETQ. From its cysteine to its phenylalanine, the CDR3 spans 16 amino acids. Only the CDR3 region is kept as DNA, spanning 48 bases read in frame from base 1. The library was made by the immunoSEQ multiplex PCR assay. Held by TCRdb, this immuneACCESS table contains in-frame sequences only and omits some clones. Under half of the omission traces to an unresolved V gene where checked; the cause of the rest is unknown. Within this sample are tens of thousands of clones, with about 88% of them counted one time only. The ten largest make up 7.8% of the sample. Focal radiation therapy combined with CTLA-4 blockade (ipilimumab) was tested in patients with chemo-refractory metastatic non-small-cell lung cancer.

The TCR originated in a human donor with non-small cell lung cancer whose response to radiotherapy plus ipilimumab could not be evaluated. The sequence is built from TRBV5-1 and TRBJ2-1; the D gene is possibly TRBD2, with 5 bases matching. The sequences come from peripheral blood, collected from a patient treated with radiotherapy plus ipilimumab. CDR3 sequence: CASSLAGSGRYNEQFF. In nucleotide form, the sequence is TGCGCCAGCAGCTTGGCCGGGTCGGGGAGATACAATGAGCAGTTCTTC.